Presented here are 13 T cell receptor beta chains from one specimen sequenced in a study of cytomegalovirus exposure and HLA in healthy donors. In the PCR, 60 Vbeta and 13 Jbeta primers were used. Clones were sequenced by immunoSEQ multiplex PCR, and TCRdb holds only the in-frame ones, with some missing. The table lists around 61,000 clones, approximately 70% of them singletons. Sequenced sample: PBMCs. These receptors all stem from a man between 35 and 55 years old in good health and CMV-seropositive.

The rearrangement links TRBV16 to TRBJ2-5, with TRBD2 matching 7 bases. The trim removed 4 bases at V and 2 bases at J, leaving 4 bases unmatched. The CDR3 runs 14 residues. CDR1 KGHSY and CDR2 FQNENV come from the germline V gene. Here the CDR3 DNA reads TGTGCCAGCAGCCTTGGGCGGGAGCAAGAGACCCAGTACTTC. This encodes CASSLGREQETQYF.

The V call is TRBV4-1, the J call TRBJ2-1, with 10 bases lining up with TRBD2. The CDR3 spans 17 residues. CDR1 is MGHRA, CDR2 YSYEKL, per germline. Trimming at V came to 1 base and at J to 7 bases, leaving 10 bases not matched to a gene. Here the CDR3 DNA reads TGCGCCAGCAGCCAAGCCAGCGGGGGGGCCTTCGATAATGAGCAGTTCTTC. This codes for CASSQASGGAFDNEQFF.

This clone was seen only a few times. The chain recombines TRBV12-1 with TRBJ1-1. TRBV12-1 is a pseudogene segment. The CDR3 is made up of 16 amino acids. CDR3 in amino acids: CASSFVGSQYNTEAFF. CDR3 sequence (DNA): TGTGCCAGCAGCTTTGTCGGGAGCCAATATAACACTGAAGCTTTCTTT.

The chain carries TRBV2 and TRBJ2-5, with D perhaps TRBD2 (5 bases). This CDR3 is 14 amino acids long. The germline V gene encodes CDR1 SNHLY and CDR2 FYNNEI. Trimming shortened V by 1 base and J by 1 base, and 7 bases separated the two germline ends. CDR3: CASSEGTGQETQYF. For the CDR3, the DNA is TGTGCCAGCAGTGAAGGGACTGGCCAAGAGACCCAGTACTTC.

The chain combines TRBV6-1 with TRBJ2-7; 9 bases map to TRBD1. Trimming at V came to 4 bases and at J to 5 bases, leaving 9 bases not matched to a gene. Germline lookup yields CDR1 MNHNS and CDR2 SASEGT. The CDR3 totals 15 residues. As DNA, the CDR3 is TGTGCCAGCAGTGGCGCCGGGACAGGGTTCGACGAGCAGTACTTC. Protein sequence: CASSGAGTGFDEQYF.

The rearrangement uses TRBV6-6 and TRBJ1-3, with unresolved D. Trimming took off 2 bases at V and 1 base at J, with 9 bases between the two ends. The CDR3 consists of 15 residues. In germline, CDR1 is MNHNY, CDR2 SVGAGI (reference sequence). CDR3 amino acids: CASSYAPGSGNTIYF. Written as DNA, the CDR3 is TGTGCCAGCAGTTACGCCCCCGGGTCTGGAAACACCATATATTTT.

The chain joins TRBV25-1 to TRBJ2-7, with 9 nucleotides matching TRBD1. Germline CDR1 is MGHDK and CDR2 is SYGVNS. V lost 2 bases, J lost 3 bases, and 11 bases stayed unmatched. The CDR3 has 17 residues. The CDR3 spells CASSEPLPTGGLYEQYF. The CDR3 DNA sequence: TGTGCCAGCAGTGAACCCCTCCCGACAGGGGGGCTCTACGAGCAGTACTTC.

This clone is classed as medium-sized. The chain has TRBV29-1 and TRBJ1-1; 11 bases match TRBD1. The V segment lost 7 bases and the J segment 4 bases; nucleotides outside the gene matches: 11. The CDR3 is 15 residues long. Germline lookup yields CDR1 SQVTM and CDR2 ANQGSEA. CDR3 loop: CSGEGQGARVTEAFF. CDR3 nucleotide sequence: TGCAGCGGCGAAGGACAGGGGGCAAGGGTCACTGAAGCTTTCTTT.

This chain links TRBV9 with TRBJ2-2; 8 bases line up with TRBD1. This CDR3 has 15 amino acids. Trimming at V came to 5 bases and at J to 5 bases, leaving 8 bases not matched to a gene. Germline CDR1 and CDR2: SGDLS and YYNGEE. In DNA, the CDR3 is TGTGCCAGCAGGGGGACAGGAGGTCGGACCGGGGAGCTGTTTTTT. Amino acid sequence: CASRGTGGRTGELFF. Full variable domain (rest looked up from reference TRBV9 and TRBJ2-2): DSGVTQTPKHLITATGQRVTLRCSPRSGDLSVYWYQQSLDQGLQFLIQYYNGEERAKGNILERFSAQQFPDLHSELNLSSLELGDSALYFCASRGTGGRTGELFFGEGSRLTVL.

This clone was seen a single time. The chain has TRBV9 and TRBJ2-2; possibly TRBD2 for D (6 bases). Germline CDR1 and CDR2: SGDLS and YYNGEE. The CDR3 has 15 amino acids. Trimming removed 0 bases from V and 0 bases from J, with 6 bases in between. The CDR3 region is CASSVGLANTGELFF. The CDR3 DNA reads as TGTGCCAGCAGCGTAGGACTAGCGAACACCGGGGAGCTGTTTTTT.

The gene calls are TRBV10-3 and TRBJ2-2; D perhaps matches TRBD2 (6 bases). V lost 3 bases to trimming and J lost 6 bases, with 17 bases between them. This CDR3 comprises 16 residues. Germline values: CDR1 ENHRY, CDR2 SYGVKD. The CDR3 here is CAISDPGTAFPGELFF. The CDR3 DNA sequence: TGTGCCATCAGTGACCCCGGGACTGCGTTTCCCGGGGAGCTGTTTTTT.

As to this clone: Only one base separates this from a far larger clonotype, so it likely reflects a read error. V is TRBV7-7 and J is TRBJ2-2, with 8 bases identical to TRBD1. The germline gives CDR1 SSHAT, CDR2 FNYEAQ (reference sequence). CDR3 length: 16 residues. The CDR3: CASSLKGQGITGELFF. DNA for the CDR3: TGTGCTAGCAGCTTAAAAGGACAGGGAATCACCGGGGAGCTGTTTTTT.

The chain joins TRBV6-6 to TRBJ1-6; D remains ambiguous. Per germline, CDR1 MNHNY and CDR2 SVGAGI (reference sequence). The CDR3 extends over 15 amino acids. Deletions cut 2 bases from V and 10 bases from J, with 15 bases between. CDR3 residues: CASSYSPRNLSPLHF. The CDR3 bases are TGTGCCAGCAGTTACAGTCCGCGTAACCTCTCACCCCTCCACTTT.